The 28 T cell receptor beta chains below come from one sample, sequenced in a study of T cells after yellow fever vaccination. TCRdb recomputed calls from the 5' RACE reads with MiXCR, one row per CDR3 protein. Of 150,000 to 200,000 distinct CDR3 sequences in the sample, about 7% were seen once. The sequenced sample was CD4+ T cells sorted from PBMCs, obtained less than 6 days after the first yellow fever vaccination. The receptors were gathered from a man younger than 30 who received the YFV17D yellow fever vaccine.

This clonotype was seen at least ten times. This chain links TRBV29-1 with TRBJ1-2, with D maybe TRBD1 (5 bases). The germline V and J ends were trimmed by 6 bases and 4 bases, with 15 bases remaining between them. Germline CDR1 reads SQVTM; CDR2 reads ANQGSEA. The CDR3 runs to 13 residues. In DNA form, the CDR3 reads TGCAGCGTAGTACCGGGACTTGGCTATGGCTACACCTTC. This encodes CSVVPGLGYGYTF.

The chain carries TRBV25-1 and TRBJ2-7; 11 bases fit TRBD1. The CDR3 runs to 15 residues. Germline V gene sequence: CDR1 MGHDK, CDR2 SYGVNS. Trimming cost V 5 bases and J 6 bases; bases outside gene matches: 9. CDR3 in DNA: TGTGCCAGCAGTCACTCAGGACAGGGGGCCAGCGAGCAGTACTTC. Translated: CASSHSGQGASEQYF.

The chain links TRBV12-3 or TRBV12-4 to TRBJ2-1; 7 bases are shared with TRBD1. The junction had 10 bases not matched to a gene; V was cut back by 7 bases and J by 4 bases. The CDR3 is 15 amino acids. The CDR3 is CASTPGQGEYNEQFF. CDR3 nucleotide sequence: TGTGCCAGCACTCCCGGGCAGGGGGAATACAATGAGCAGTTCTTC.

The chain joins TRBV15 to TRBJ2-7; maybe TRBD2 (5 bases). With 3 bases removed from V and 5 bases from J, the gap between germline ends came to 14 bases. Germline-derived CDR1 and CDR2 are LNHNV and YYDKDF (reference sequence). CDR3 length: 14 amino acids. The CDR3: CATSRAAGRDEQYF. The CDR3, as DNA: TGTGCCACCAGCAGGGCGGCCGGGCGGGACGAGCAGTACTTC.

The sample holds many counts of this clonotype. The CDR3 DNA is TGCAGTGCTAGTCCCCGACTAGCGGGGACGACTGAGGAGCAGTACTTC. It yields the protein CSASPRLAGTTEEQYF. The chain couples TRBV20-1 to TRBJ2-7; 11 bases are shared with TRBD2. CDR1 DFQATT and CDR2 SNEGSKA come from the germline V gene (reference sequence). The CDR3 has 16 residues. V lost 3 bases to trimming and J lost 7 bases; unmatched junction nucleotides: 14.

This clonotype was recorded many times. This chain joins TRBV5-6 and TRBJ2-5; D is uncertain. This CDR3 spans 12 amino acids. Looked up from germline, CDR1 is SGHDT and CDR2 is YYEEEE. The V and J ends lost 4 bases and 5 bases respectively, with 9 bases between them. DNA for the CDR3: TGTGCCAGCAGCCCACTACGGGAGACCCAGTACTTC. Protein product: CASSPLRETQYF.

V usage is TRBV18 and J usage is TRBJ1-5; TRBD1 might be the D (5 bases). CDR3 size: 13 residues. Germline assignment: CDR1 KGHSH and CDR2 LQKENI. V was pared by 3 bases and J by 5 bases, with 8 bases between. Here the CDR3 DNA reads TGTGCCAGCTCACCTGACAGACATCAGCCCCAGCATTTT. Translated, it gives CASSPDRHQPQHF.

This clonotype was found many times. This sequence joins TRBV14 and TRBJ2-6, with D hard to call. Trimming took 3 bases from V and 4 from J, leaving 10 bases between them. The CDR3 has 15 residues. Germline assignment: CDR1 SGHDN and CDR2 FVKESK. The CDR3 protein is CASSQLYSGANVLTF. The CDR3 DNA is TGTGCCAGCAGCCAGCTCTATTCCGGGGCCAACGTCCTGACTTTC.

This clonotype was recorded at least ten times. The V call is TRBV6-1, the J call TRBJ2-7; a weak D match, TRBD1 (5 bases). The CDR3 consists of 14 residues. Per germline, CDR1 MNHNS and CDR2 SASEGT. V lost 4 bases and J 0 bases, leaving 10 bases between the germline ends. CDR3 bases: TGTGCCAGCAGTGGGACAACCCGCTCCTACGAGCAGTACTTC. It translates to CASSGTTRSYEQYF.

This clonotype came up many times. The V gene is TRBV7-6, the J gene TRBJ1-2, with 7 bases lining up with TRBD1. Germline CDR1 SGHVS, CDR2 FNYEAQ. The trim removed 5 bases at V and 4 bases at J, leaving 4 bases unmatched. CDR3 length: 13 residues. CDR3 loop: CASSETGFYGYTF. The CDR3 DNA reads as TGTGCCAGCAGCGAGACAGGGTTCTATGGCTACACCTTC.

V gene TRBV7-2 combines with J gene TRBJ2-3, with 8 positions matching TRBD2. The CDR3 is made up of 15 amino acids. The germline CDR1 and CDR2 sequences are SGHTA and FQGNSA. Germline trimming cut 4 bases from V and 9 bases from J; bases unmatched to any gene: 12. The CDR3 DNA is TGTGCCAGCAGCTCGGGGGGGGCCGGGGGTGAAACGCAGTATTTT. It is translated as CASSSGGAGGETQYF.

This clonotype was observed many times. The CDR3 protein is CASSFNDYGYTF. The CDR3, as DNA: TGTGCCAGCAGCTTCAACGACTATGGCTACACCTTC. The V and J genes are TRBV7-2 and TRBJ1-2; D gene uncertain. The CDR3 is made up of 12 amino acids. Germline-derived CDR1 and CDR2 are SGHTA and FQGNSA. The germline V and J ends were trimmed by 3 bases and 3 bases, with 5 bases remaining between them.

The sample holds many counts of this clonotype. This sequence joins TRBV20-1 and TRBJ2-5, with D possibly being TRBD1 (5 bases). This CDR3 comprises 12 residues. CDR1 DFQATT and CDR2 SNEGSKA come from the germline V gene (reference sequence). Trimming stripped 3 bases from V and 3 bases from J, with 8 bases between. Here the CDR3 DNA reads TGCAGTGCTAGTGGGGCAGAAGAGACCCAGTACTTC. This translates into CSASGAEETQYF.

The genes are TRBV7-3 and TRBJ2-1; TRBD2 aligns across 8 bases. The junction had 11 bases not matched to a gene; V was cut back by 6 bases and J by 7 bases. The CDR3 contains 15 residues. CDR1 SGHTA and CDR2 FQGTGA come from the germline V gene. The CDR3 reads CASSPDRGGWNEQFF. CDR3 sequence (DNA): TGTGCCAGCAGTCCAGATCGGGGGGGATGGAATGAGCAGTTCTTC.

This clonotype appeared many times. The rearrangement joins TRBV5-1 to TRBJ2-7, with no clear D. The length of the CDR3 is 13 residues. V was trimmed by 5 bases and J by 3 bases, leaving 12 bases between them. Germline CDR1 reads SGHRS; CDR2 reads YFSETQ. The DNA of the CDR3 is TGCGCCAGCAGTCGGACGGATTTCTACGAGCAGTACTTC. As protein: CASSRTDFYEQYF.

The sample holds many counts of this clonotype. The rearrangement joins TRBV12-3 or TRBV12-4 to TRBJ2-7; unclear D gene. V lost 5 bases and J 3 bases, leaving 11 bases between the germline ends. The CDR3 length is 13 residues. CDR3 sequence (DNA): TGTGCCAGCAGTCCCCGGACGGGCTACGAGCAGTACGTC. Amino acid sequence: CASSPRTGYEQYV.

In its sample, this clonotype was seen many times. This rearrangement joins TRBV5-1 to TRBJ2-5; TRBD2 agrees at 8 bases. The V segment lost 4 bases and the J segment 5 bases; nucleotides outside the gene matches: 10. Germline loops: CDR1 SGHRS, CDR2 YFSETQ. This CDR3 has 15 residues. CDR3 in DNA: TGCGCCAGCAGCCAGCGACGGGGGGGGCACGAGACCCAGTACTTC. Its translation is CASSQRRGGHETQYF.

The V and J genes are TRBV5-1 and TRBJ2-4; D unclear. The CDR3 sequence is 15 residues long. V was clipped by 3 bases and J by 4 bases, with 14 bases between them. Per germline, CDR1 SGHRS and CDR2 YFSETQ. The CDR3 loop is CASSSLVGRKNIQYF. In DNA form, the CDR3 reads TGCGCCAGCAGCTCGTTGGTAGGAAGGAAAAACATTCAGTACTTC.

This clonotype was seen a few times. In nucleotides, the CDR3 is TGTGCCAGCAGCTTAAAAGGCCAGGCCAATCAGCCCCAGCATTTT. Its translation is CASSLKGQANQPQHF. This chain connects TRBV11-2 to TRBJ1-5; D is unresolved. The CDR3 is 15 residues long. Germline V gives CDR1 SGHAT, CDR2 FQNNGV. Trimming left V 2 bases short and J 3 bases short, with 11 bases between. The variable domain in full, completed from reference TRBV11-2 and TRBJ1-5, reads EAGVAQSPRYKIIEKRQSVAFWCNPISGHATLYWYQQILGQGPKLLIQFQNNGVVDDSQLPKDRFSAERLKGVDSTLKIQPAKLEDSAVYLCASSLKGQANQPQHFGDGTRLSIL.

In its sample, this clonotype was seen many times. The rearrangement joins TRBV20-1 to TRBJ1-2; D remains unclear. The CDR3 is made up of 14 amino acids. The germline V gene encodes CDR1 DFQATT and CDR2 SNEGSKA (reference sequence). V lost 3 bases and J 2 bases, leaving 13 bases between the germline ends. This chain's CDR3 is CSASSGERNYGYTF. DNA of the CDR3: TGCAGTGCTAGTTCCGGGGAGAGGAACTATGGCTACACCTTC.

This clonotype appeared a few times. CDR3 sequence: CAWSVWAGSNEKLFF. CDR3 bases: TGTGCCTGGAGTGTATGGGCAGGGTCTAATGAAAAACTGTTTTTT. The chain recombines TRBV30 with TRBJ1-4, with D maybe TRBD1 (5 bases). The CDR3 contains 15 residues. Deletions cut 0 bases from V and 3 bases from J, with 11 bases between. Germline-derived CDR1 and CDR2 are GTSNPN and SVGIG (reference sequence).

This chain links TRBV4-1 with TRBJ2-5, with no clear D. V was pared by 7 bases and J by 5 bases, with 14 bases between. Germline V gene data show CDR1 as MGHRA and CDR2 as YSYEKL. The CDR3 has 13 residues. The CDR3 loop reads CASTRTPGETQYF. The CDR3 region has the DNA TGCGCCAGCACTCGGACCCCCGGGGAGACCCAGTACTTC.

A few counts support this clonotype. The chain is built from TRBV5-5 and TRBJ2-5; D is undetermined. Germline CDR1 SGHKS, CDR2 YYEKEE (reference sequence). Trimming cost V 3 bases and J 1 base, with 10 bases left between them. The CDR3 is made up of 14 amino acids. For the CDR3, the DNA is TGTGCCAGCAGCTCCGGACCCCTCCAAGAGACCCAGTACTTC. This sequence encodes CASSSGPLQETQYF.

CDR3 region: CSAFRSTSPEAFF. CDR3 DNA sequence: TGCAGTGCGTTTCGGAGTACGTCCCCTGAAGCTTTCTTT. The chain is built from TRBV20-1 and TRBJ1-1; D not certain. The V gene lost 6 bases and the J gene lost 6 bases, with 17 bases spanning the gap. The CDR3 runs to 13 residues. Germline V CDR1 and CDR2: DFQATT, SNEGSKA (reference sequence).

This clonotype was observed a few times. The gene calls are TRBV5-1 and TRBJ2-7; D ambiguous. Germline loops: CDR1 SGHRS, CDR2 YFSETQ. The CDR3 runs 14 residues. V was clipped by 0 bases and J by 0 bases, with 7 bases between them. CDR3 sequence reads: CASSLDDYSYEQYV. The CDR3 DNA sequence: TGCGCCAGCAGCTTGGATGATTACTCCTACGAGCAGTACGTC.

In regard to this clonotype: The junction and the germline gene differ at one end; a read error may be behind it. The chain combines TRBV5-6 with TRBJ2-1; no clear D gene. Germline lookup yields CDR1 SGHDT and CDR2 YYEEEE. The CDR3 covers 14 residues. This CDR3 reads CAISSGLVYNEQFF. CDR3 sequence (DNA): TGTGCCATCAGCTCCGGGCTGGTCTACAATGAGCAGTTCTTC.

This clonotype was seen only a few times. The chain joins TRBV10-3 to TRBJ2-1; D is unresolved. The CDR3 covers 12 residues. V lost 2 bases, J lost 12 bases, and 11 bases lay in between. Germline CDR1 and CDR2: ENHRY and SYGVKD. This CDR3 reads CAISERKGRQFF. For the CDR3, the DNA is TGTGCCATCAGTGAGAGAAAAGGGCGGCAGTTCTTC.

This clonotype was counted many times. The CDR3 DNA reads TGTGCCAGCAGAGGACTAGCGGGTCTTATAGATACGCAGTATTTT. Translated, it gives CASRGLAGLIDTQYF. The rearrangement uses TRBV25-1 and TRBJ2-3; 11 nucleotides agree with TRBD2. V lost 6 bases and J lost 5; bases outside the gene matches: 7. From germline, CDR1 is MGHDK and CDR2 SYGVNS. The CDR3 is 15 residues long.